This TCR beta chain was retrieved from a study of blood T cell repertoires in COVID-19. Study in general: From T cells, B-cell-depleted T cells, or PBMCs came the material, which was cDNA or gDNA.

This CDR3 is built from 11 residues. Between the trimmed V and J ends, which lost 7 bases and 4 bases, there was a span of 8 bases. CDR1 and CDR2 from the germline V gene are MNHEY and SVGAGI. Profiling relied on immunoSEQ multiplex PCR, and the TCRdb table lists in-frame clones only, not all of them. The table records some 100,000 clones, around four fifths of them present only once. This rearrangement joins TRBV6-5 to TRBJ2-7, with no clear D. The origin of this receptor is a man in his fifties with active or convalescent COVID-19. Sequenced sample: peripheral blood. DNA of the CDR3: TGTGCCAGCACTCTAGGATACGAGCAGTACTTC. Residues: CASTLGYEQYF.